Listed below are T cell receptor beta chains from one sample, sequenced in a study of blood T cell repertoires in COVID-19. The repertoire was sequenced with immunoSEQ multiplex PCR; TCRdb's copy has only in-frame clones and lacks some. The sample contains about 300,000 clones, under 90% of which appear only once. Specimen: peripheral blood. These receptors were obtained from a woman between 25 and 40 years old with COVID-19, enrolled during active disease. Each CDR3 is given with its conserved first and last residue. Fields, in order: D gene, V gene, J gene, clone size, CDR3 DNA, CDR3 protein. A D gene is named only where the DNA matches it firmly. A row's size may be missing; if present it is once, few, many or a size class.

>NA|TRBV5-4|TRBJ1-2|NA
TGTGCCAGCAGTTCTCAGGGTCCGTCTGGATATGGCTACACCTTC
CASSSQGPSGYGYTF
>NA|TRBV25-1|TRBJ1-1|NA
TGTGCCAGCAGGACTGACCGGACTCGAGGCACTGAAGCTTTCTTT
CASRTDRTRGTEAFF
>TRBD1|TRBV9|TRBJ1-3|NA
TGTGCCAGCGGACAGGGAAGGGGAAACACCATATATTTT
CASGQGRGNTIYF
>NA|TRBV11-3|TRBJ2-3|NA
TGTGCCAGCAGCTTAGCGGTTACAGATACGCAGTATTTT
CASSLAVTDTQYF
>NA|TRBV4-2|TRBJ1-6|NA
TGTGCCAGCACTACCGGGACACCTAATTCACCCCTCCACTTT
CASTTGTPNSPLHF
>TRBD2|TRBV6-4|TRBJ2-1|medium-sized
TGTGCCAGCAGTGGGACTAGCGGGGAGTACAATGAGCAGTTCTTC
CASSGTSGEYNEQFF
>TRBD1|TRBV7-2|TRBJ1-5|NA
TGTGCCAGCAGCTCCAGGGGGCATCAGCCCCAGCATTTT
CASSSRGHQPQHF
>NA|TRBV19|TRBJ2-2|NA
TGTGCCAGTAGAGCTTGGGGGCCGGGCACCGGGGAGCTGTTTTTT
CASRAWGPGTGELFF
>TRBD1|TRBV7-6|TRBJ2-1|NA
TGTGCCAGCAGCTTTACCCCTCCGGCAGGGGGCATCTACAATGAGCAGTTCTTC
CASSFTPPAGGIYNEQFF
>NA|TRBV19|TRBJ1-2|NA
TGTGCCAGTAGTATAAACTGGGGGCGACAGGAGGGCTACACCTTC
CASSINWGRQEGYTF
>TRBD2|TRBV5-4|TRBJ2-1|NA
TGTGCCAGCAGCTTGCCAGCGGGGGTTAGGGATGAGCAGTTCTTC
CASSLPAGVRDEQFF
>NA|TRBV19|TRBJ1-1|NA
TGTGCCAGTAACGGTAGGGGACTTACTGAAGCTTTCTTT
CASNGRGLTEAFF
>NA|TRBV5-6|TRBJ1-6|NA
TGTGCCAGCAGCTTGGCCGAGAGCTCCTATAATTCACCCCTCCACTTT
CASSLAESSYNSPLHF
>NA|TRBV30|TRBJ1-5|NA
TGTGCCTGGGGTTTTACCGGGAGCATCAATCAGCCCCAGCATTTT
CAWGFTGSINQPQHF
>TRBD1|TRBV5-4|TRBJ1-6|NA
TGTGCCAGCAGCTTGCAACAGGGGGCAAATTCACCCCTCCACTTT
CASSLQQGANSPLHF
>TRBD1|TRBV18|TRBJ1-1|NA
TGTGCCAGCTCACCGCTGACAGGGGGCGTCGGGGCTGAAGCTTTCTTT
CASSPLTGGVGAEAFF
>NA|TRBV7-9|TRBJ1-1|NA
TGTGCCAGCAGCTTAGATCGCAGGGTGAACACTGAAGCTTTCTTT
CASSLDRRVNTEAFF
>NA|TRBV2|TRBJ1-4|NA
TGTGCCAGCAGTGAAGCGCGGCCTCGGGGGTATGAAAAACTGTTTTTT
CASSEARPRGYEKLFF
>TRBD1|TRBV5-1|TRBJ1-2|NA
TGCGCCAGCAGCTTTGGACAGGGGGGTTTCCACTATGGCTACACCTTC
CASSFGQGGFHYGYTF
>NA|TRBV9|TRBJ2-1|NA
TGTGCCAGCAGCGTCGACAGCTACAATGAGCAGTTCTTC
CASSVDSYNEQFF
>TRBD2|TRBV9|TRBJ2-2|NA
TGTGCCAGCAGCGTAGGGCGACTAGCGGGCACCGGGGAGCTGTTTTTT
CASSVGRLAGTGELFF
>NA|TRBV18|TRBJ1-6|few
TGTGCCAGCTCTAGTCTTCCCTGGACTGGGAATTCACCCCTCCACTTT
CASSSLPWTGNSPLHF
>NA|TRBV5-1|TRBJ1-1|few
TGCGCCAGCAGCTTGGGGGGCCGCACTGAAGCTTTCTTT
CASSLGGRTEAFF
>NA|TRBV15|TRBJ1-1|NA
TGTGCCACCAGGGGGTACGGACGGGGTACTGAAGCTTTCTTT
CATRGYGRGTEAFF
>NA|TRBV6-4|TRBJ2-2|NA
TGTGCCAGCAGTGACTCCCGACAGAGTAGTGCCGGGGAGCTGTTTTTT
CASSDSRQSSAGELFF
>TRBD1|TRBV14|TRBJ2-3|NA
TGTGCCAGCAGCCAGAGGGACAGGGGCGGGACAGATACGCAGTATTTT
CASSQRDRGGTDTQYF
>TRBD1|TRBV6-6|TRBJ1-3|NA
TGTGCCAGCAGGGCGGGACAGGTGCTCTCTGGAAACACCATATATTTT
CASRAGQVLSGNTIYF
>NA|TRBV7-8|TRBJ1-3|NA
TGTGCCAGCAGCTTAGTCTACCAGACCGTGGGGAGAGGAAACACCATATATTTT
CASSLVYQTVGRGNTIYF
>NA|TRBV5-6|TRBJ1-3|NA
TGTGCCAGCAGCTTGGCCCCCCGCGGCTCTGGAAACACCATATATTTT
CASSLAPRGSGNTIYF
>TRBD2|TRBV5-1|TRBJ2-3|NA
TGCGCCAGCAGCACGGGACTAGCGGGGTACACAGATACGCAGTATTTT
CASSTGLAGYTDTQYF
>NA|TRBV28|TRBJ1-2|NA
TGTGCCAGCACTCCACACCCAAGGGGTTTTGGCTACACCTTC
CASTPHPRGFGYTF
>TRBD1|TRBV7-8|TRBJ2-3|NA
TGTGCCAGCAGCCCGATGACAGGGGGGCTTACAGATACGCAGTATTTT
CASSPMTGGLTDTQYF
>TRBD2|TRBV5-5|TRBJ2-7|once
TGTGCCAGCAGCTTGGCCGCTAGCGGGGGACCTAACACCTACGAGCAGTACTTC
CASSLAASGGPNTYEQYF
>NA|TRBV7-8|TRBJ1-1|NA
TGTGCCAGCAGCCCAGAGGTTGGGACTCACACTGAAGCTTTCTTT
CASSPEVGTHTEAFF
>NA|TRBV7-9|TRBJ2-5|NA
TGTGCCAGCAGCCCCCCAAAAGGGGCAGAGACCCAGTACTTC
CASSPPKGAETQYF